Shown below are 7 T cell receptor beta chains from a single sample sequenced in a study of cytomegalovirus exposure and HLA in healthy donors. PCR primers comprised 60 Vbeta and 13 Jbeta primers. Profiled with immunoSEQ multiplex PCR; TCRdb holds only in-frame clones, not every one. The sample contains around 170,000 clones, more than 70% of which appear only once. Material: PBMCs. These receptors came from a girl under 18 in good health and CMV-seronegative.

The rearrangement uses TRBV5-1 and TRBJ2-5; 9 bases line up with TRBD2. The CDR3 has 16 residues. Looked up from germline, CDR1 is SGHRS and CDR2 is YFSETQ. The junction had 6 bases not matched to a gene; V was cut back by 2 bases and J by 1 base. CDR3 in amino acids: CASSFTSGGTQETQYF. The CDR3 DNA is TGCGCCAGCAGCTTTACGAGCGGGGGGACCCAAGAGACCCAGTACTTC.

The chain carries TRBV6-5 and TRBJ1-4; 7 positions agree with TRBD1. The CDR3 is 15 amino acids. With V trimmed by 6 bases and J by 2 bases, 6 bases remained unmatched. Germline V lookup: CDR1 MNHEY, CDR2 SVGAGI. The CDR3 nucleotides read TGTGCCAGCAGCCCTACACAGGGGACTAATGAAAAACTGTTTTTT. Its protein product is CASSPTQGTNEKLFF.

J is TRBJ2-2 and V is TRBV6-5, with 7 bases fitting TRBD1. The V and J ends lost 1 base and 5 bases, in that order; junction bases with no gene match: 7. The CDR3 is 16 residues long. Germline V gives CDR1 MNHEY, CDR2 SVGAGI. For the CDR3, the DNA is TGTGCCAGCAGTTACTTACCGGGACAGCCAACCGGGGAGCTGTTTTTT. Amino acid sequence: CASSYLPGQPTGELFF.

This clone occurred a few times. V usage is TRBV19 and J usage is TRBJ1-3, with TRBD1 matching 10 bases. The V segment lost 5 bases and the J segment 9 bases; nucleotides outside the gene matches: 16. The CDR3 has 17 residues. CDR1 and CDR2 from the germline V gene are LNHDA and SQIVND (reference sequence). The CDR3 sequence: CASSPDQGRTGGGTIYF. In nucleotides, the CDR3 is TGTGCCAGTAGTCCGGACCAAGGAAGGACAGGGGGAGGCACCATATATTTT. Full variable domain (outside the CDR3, taken from reference TRBV19 and TRBJ1-3): DGGITQSPKYLFRKEGQNVTLSCEQNLNHDAMYWYRQDPGQGLRLIYYSQIVNDFQKGDIAEGYSVSREKKESFPLTVTSAQKNPTAFYLCASSPDQGRTGGGTIYFGEGSWLTVV.

The chain uses TRBV27 and TRBJ1-6, with a tentative D call TRBD1 (5 bases). CDR3 size: 16 residues. The germline V gene encodes CDR1 MNHEY and CDR2 SMNVEV (reference sequence). The germline V and J ends were trimmed by 9 bases and 0 bases, with 15 bases remaining between them. The CDR3 DNA reads as TGTGCCAGTCGGGGGACCTTGAGCTCCTATAATTCACCCCTCCACTTT. It translates to CASRGTLSSYNSPLHF.

Only one count was recorded for this clone. J is TRBJ2-1 and V is TRBV9; D not certain. Trimming removed 0 bases at V and 1 base at J, with 8 bases between. The CDR3 loop spans 15 amino acids. Germline CDR1 is SGDLS and CDR2 is YYNGEE. The DNA of the CDR3 is TGTGCCAGCAGCGTAGCAGGTAGGTCCTACAATGAGCAGTTCTTC. Translating gives CASSVAGRSYNEQFF. The whole variable domain, filled in from reference TRBV9 and TRBJ2-1, reads DSGVTQTPKHLITATGQRVTLRCSPRSGDLSVYWYQQSLDQGLQFLIQYYNGEERAKGNILERFSAQQFPDLHSELNLSSLELGDSALYFCASSVAGRSYNEQFFGPGTRLTVL.

This chain connects TRBV18 to TRBJ1-2, with D possibly TRBD1 on 6 matching bases. From germline, CDR1 is KGHSH and CDR2 LQKENI. There are 15 residues in the CDR3. Trimming took off 6 bases at V and 0 bases at J, with 14 bases between the two ends. DNA for the CDR3: TGTGCCAGCTCTCCCTCGACAGGCCCTAACTATGGCTACACCTTC. Translated, it gives CASSPSTGPNYGYTF. The complete variable domain, with remaining parts taken from reference TRBV18 and TRBJ1-2, reads NAGVMQNPRHLVRRRGQEARLRCSPMKGHSHVYWYRQLPEEGLKFMVYLQKENIIDESGMPKERFSAEFPKEGPSILRIQQVVRGDSAAYFCASSPSTGPNYGYTFGSGTRLTVV.